The entry that follows covers one T cell receptor beta chain sequence. RNA was extracted and reverse transcribed into cDNA as the sequencing template. Clones were read by immunoSEQ multiplex PCR, and TCRdb kept only the in-frame ones, dropping some. The top ten hold approximately 18% of the sample, which has about 130,000 clones, about 47% seen once. The data stem from a study of CD8+ T cells in alopecia areata. CDR1 is SQVTM, CDR2 ANQGSEA, per germline. Deletions cut 4 bases from V and 4 bases from J, with 13 bases between. The CDR3 covers 13 residues. The material sequenced was CD8+ T cells sorted from blood, taken at week 0. The V gene is TRBV29-1, the J gene TRBJ1-2; a weak D match, TRBD1 (5 bases). The clonotype originates from a human donor with alopecia areata. Here the CDR3 reads CSVVRTGPYGYTF. The CDR3 DNA follows: TGCAGCGTTGTTCGAACAGGCCCCTATGGCTACACCTTC.